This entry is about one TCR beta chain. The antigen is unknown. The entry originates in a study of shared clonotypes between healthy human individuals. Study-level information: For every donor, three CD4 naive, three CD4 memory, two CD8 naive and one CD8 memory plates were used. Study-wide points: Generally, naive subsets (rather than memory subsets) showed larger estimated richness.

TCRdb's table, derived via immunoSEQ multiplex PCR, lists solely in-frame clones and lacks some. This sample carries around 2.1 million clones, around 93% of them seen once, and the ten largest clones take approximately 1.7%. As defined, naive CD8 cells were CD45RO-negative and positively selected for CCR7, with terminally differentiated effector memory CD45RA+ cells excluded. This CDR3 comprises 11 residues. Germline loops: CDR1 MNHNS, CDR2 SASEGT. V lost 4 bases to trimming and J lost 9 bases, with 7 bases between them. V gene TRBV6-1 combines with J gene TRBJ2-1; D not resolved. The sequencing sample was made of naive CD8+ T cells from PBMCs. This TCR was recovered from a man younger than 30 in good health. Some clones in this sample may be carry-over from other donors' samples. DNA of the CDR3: TGTGCCAGCAGTGTACTTCGTGAGCAGTTCTTC. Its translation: CASSVLREQFF.